This T cell receptor (beta chain) appears in the sequencing data of a study of blood T cell repertoires in COVID-19 (dated by TCRdb to 2020 to 2022). For the wider study: Samples covering the acute and convalescent phases of COVID-19 were provided by collaborators in the United States, Italy and Spain. The material from the prospective study consisted of cDNA or gDNA derived from T cells, B-cell-depleted T cells, or PBMCs. Subjects who had been exposed to COVID-19, were actively infected with it, or had recovered from it provided the deeply sampled blood TCRbeta repertoires that made up the dataset. The repertoires were made available in a free public database intended to serve as a resource for research on the immune response to SARS-CoV-2. The samples were drawn from two sources: the first 160 participants of the ongoing ImmuneRACE study, and 1,254 subjects contributed by 6 global collaborators. Sample metadata almost always included a de-identified subject ID, COVID-19 status, age in years and sex. HLA class I and class II types, where available, came from metadata supplied by the sample provider rather than from assay-based typing. The investigation overall reported the following: How much clinical and demographic metadata was included differed by source and by participant, and the metadata was provided uncurated.

The immunoSEQ Assay, a bias-controlled multiplex PCR, was used to amplify TCRbeta CDR3 regions from genomic DNA. Under the source paper's analysis protocol: The number of nucleated cells in each sample was estimated by amplification of reference gene primers within the assay. Sequence reads were collapsed and filtered to measure the absolute abundance of every unique TCRbeta CDR3 rearrangement. Productive Simpson clonality was computed per sample as the square root of Simpson's diversity index over productive rearrangements. Held by TCRdb, this immuneACCESS table contains in-frame sequences only and omits some clones. Under half of the omission traces to an unresolved V gene where checked; the cause of the rest is unknown. V and J calls and clone size are those listed in that table; D and trimming were worked out from the DNA. This sample is represented by 100,000 to 150,000 clones; about 88% of them were singletons. The ten biggest clones cover about 17% of the sample.

As to this clone: The target of this receptor is not known. It has no much larger one-base neighbor in the sample; base qualities were not kept.

Collaborating institutions collected whole blood in K2EDTA tubes following their own protocols. For TCRbeta analysis, collaborators shipped samples in one of three forms: frozen whole blood, isolated PBMCs, or DNA extracted from either of those sample types. V loses 2 bases, J loses 4 bases, and the germline ends lie 15 bases apart. The germline V gene yields MGHRA for CDR1 and YSYEKL for CDR2. The CDR3 runs 15 amino acids, cysteine and phenylalanine included. Kept here is only the CDR3 DNA, which spans 45 bases and is read in frame from base 1. In this chain, TRBV4-1 is recombined with TRBJ2-7; perhaps TRBD1 is the D gene, with 5 bases matching. The sample consisted of peripheral blood. The TCR originated in a woman of 80 years or more with acute or convalescent COVID-19. The DNA sequence is TGCGCCAGCAGCCAATCTTTGGTATCAGGGTACGAGCAGTACTTC. It encodes CASSQSLVSGYEQYF.